The entry below describes one T cell receptor (beta chain). This clonotype was counted many times. Its antigen remains undetermined. No much larger clonotype is one base removed from it; base qualities were not supplied. Libraries were prepared through 5' RACE. The instrument given in TCRdb is NextSeq 500. To allow correction of PCR and sequencing errors, the TCR library protocol tagged every TCR cDNA molecule with a unique molecular identifier. The authors' pipeline ran thus. TCR identification, UMI-based error correction and CDR3 extraction were all carried out with Decombinator tools. Expanded TCRs were defined as those above a frequency of 2 per 1,000, corresponding to the top 1% of the tumor frequency distribution. Expanded tumor TCRs statistically deemed absent (corrected P<0.05) from at least one tumor region were classed as regional, and all other expanded tumor TCRs were classed as ubiquitous. Each repertoire was subsampled 100 times to 5,000 TCRs, after which Renyi diversity was computed with the R vegan package. CDR3 similarity networks were built from amino acid triplet string-kernel similarity, with CDR3s being connected when pairwise similarity was above 0.82. TCRdb redid the processing of the public reads, applying fastp at Q25 and MiXCR, and retained in-frame beta chains. Records with the same CDR3 protein are collapsed into one entry carrying the most frequent genes and DNA. V and J calls and clone size were set by TCRdb, not the authors. The sample records about 100,000 distinct CDR3 sequences, around 4.8% of which are singletons. 21% of the sample comes from the top ten.

The record originates from a study of spatial heterogeneity in lung cancer (dated by TCRdb to between 2019 and 2020). Describing the broader study: More beta-chain than alpha-chain transcripts were consistently detected, likely reflecting higher beta-chain transcript abundance. The study linked features of the TCR repertoire to counts of nonsynonymous mutations, which were determined by whole-exome sequencing of tumor tissue. In tumor regions, TCR transcript counts showed a strong correlation with a T cell transcriptional module score derived from matched bulk RNA-seq. In non-small cell lung cancer, the study made a quantitative comparison of TCR alpha and beta repertoires among multiple tumor regions, matched nontumor lung and blood. Both alpha and beta chains were TCR-sequenced in samples taken at surgery, namely 220 tumor regions, under 80 matched nontumor lung samples and some 53 PBMC samples. In the raw uncorrected reads, each unique combination of TCR and UMI appeared on average more than ten times.

This sample's time point label indicates: sample taken at primary tumor resection. Donors were 65 to 85 patients with early-stage, untreated non-small cell lung cancer from the lung TRACERx cohort. Whole RNA extracted from tumor and nontumor lung tissue, or from cryopreserved PBMC samples, was used for TCR sequencing without cell sorting. Patients were selected for TCR sequencing only if sufficient RNA was available from at least two tumor regions. Before being selected, tumor and adjacent nontumor lung specimens were reviewed by a lung pathologist. Overall study outcomes, separate from this receptor: Additional single-cell paired TCR alpha and beta sequencing was considered necessary to confirm, at a functional level, the hypothesis that regional TCRs recognize regional mutations. The tumor nonsynonymous mutation count correlated with the number of expanded alpha and beta TCRs within the tumor. Counts of ubiquitous and regional expanded TCRs correlated with counts of ubiquitous and regional nonsynonymous mutations, respectively. Estimated TCR-seq coverage of tumor T cells was only around 7% for alpha chains and roughly 12% for beta chains.

Relative to germline, V is 5 bases shorter and J is 2 bases shorter, with 13 bases between their ends. The germline V gene specifies MDHEN as CDR1 and SYDVKM as CDR2. The CDR3 runs 14 amino acids, cysteine and phenylalanine included. This entry keeps only the CDR3 DNA: 42 bases, framed from base 1. The chain links TRBV28 with TRBJ2-7, with the D gene too uncertain to name. The origin of this receptor is a male donor with early-stage non-small cell lung cancer. The source material was lung tumor tissue, sampled at surgery. The CDR3 loop reads CASSPDFSPYEQYF. The bases read TGTGCCAGCAGTCCAGACTTCTCTCCCTACGAGCAGTACTTC.